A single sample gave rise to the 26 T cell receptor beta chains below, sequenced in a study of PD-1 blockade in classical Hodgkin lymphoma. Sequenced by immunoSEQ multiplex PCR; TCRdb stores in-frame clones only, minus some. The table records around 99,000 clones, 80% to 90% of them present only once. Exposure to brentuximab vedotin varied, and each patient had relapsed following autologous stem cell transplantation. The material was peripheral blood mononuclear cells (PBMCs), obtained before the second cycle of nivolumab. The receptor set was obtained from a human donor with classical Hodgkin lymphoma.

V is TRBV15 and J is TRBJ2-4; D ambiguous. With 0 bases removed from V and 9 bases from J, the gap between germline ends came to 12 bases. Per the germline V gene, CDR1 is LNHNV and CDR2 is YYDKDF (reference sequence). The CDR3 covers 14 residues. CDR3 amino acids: CATSRDEVVPIQYF. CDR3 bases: TGTGCCACCAGCAGAGATGAGGTCGTGCCCATTCAGTACTTC.

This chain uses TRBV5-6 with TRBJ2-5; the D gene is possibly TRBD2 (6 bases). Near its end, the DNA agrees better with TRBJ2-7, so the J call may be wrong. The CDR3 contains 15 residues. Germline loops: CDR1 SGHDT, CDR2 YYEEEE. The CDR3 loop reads CASSPGLTLSYEQYF. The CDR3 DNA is TGTGCCAGCAGCCCGGGACTCACCCTCTCCTACGAGCAGTACTTC.

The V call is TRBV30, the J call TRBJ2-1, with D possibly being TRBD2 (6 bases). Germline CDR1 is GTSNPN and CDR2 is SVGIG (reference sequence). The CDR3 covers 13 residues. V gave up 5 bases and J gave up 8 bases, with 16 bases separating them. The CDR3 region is CAWAGLPGDEQFF. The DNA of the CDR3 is TGTGCCTGGGCCGGACTGCCGGGGGATGAGCAGTTCTTC.

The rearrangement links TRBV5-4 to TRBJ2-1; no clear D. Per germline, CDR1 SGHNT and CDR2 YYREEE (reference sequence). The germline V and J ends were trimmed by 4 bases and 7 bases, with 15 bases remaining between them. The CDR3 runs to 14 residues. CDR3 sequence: CASSQPSLPNEQFF. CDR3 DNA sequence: TGTGCCAGCAGCCAACCTAGTCTCCCTAATGAGCAGTTCTTC.

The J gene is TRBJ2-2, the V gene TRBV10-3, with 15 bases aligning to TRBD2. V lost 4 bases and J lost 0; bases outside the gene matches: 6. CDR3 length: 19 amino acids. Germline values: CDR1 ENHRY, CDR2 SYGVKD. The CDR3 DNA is TGTGCCATCAGTGTAGGACTAGCGGGAGGGAGCGCGAACACCGGGGAGCTGTTTTTT. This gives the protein CAISVGLAGGSANTGELFF.

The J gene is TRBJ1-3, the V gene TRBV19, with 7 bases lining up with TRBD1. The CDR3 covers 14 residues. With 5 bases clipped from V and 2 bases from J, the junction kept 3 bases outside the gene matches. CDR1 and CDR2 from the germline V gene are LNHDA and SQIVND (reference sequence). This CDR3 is CASSRQGPGNTIYF. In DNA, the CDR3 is TGTGCCAGTAGTCGACAGGGCCCTGGAAACACCATATATTTT.

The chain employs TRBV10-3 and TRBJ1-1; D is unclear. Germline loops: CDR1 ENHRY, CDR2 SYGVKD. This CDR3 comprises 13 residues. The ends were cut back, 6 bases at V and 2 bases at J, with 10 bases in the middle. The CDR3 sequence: CAIREQSNTEAFF. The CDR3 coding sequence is TGTGCCATCAGGGAACAAAGTAACACTGAAGCTTTCTTT.

The DNA of the CDR3 is TGTGCCAGCAGCCCGAGTCGAGACTCCGCCTACGAGCAGTACTTC. Protein product: CASSPSRDSAYEQYF. The chain is built from TRBV7-2 and TRBJ2-7; unclear D gene. Trimming pared 5 bases from V and 2 bases from J, leaving 16 bases between. Germline CDR1 is SGHTA and CDR2 is FQGNSA. This CDR3 contains 15 residues.

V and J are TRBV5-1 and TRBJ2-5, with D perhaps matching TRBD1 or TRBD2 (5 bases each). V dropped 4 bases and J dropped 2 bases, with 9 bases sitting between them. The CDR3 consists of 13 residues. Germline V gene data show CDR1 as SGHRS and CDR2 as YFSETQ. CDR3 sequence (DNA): TGCGCCAGCAGCGTCGGGGCGCAAGAGACCCAGTACTTC. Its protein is CASSVGAQETQYF. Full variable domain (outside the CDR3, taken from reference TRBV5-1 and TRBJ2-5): KAGVTQTPRYLIKTRGQQVTLSCSPISGHRSVSWYQQTPGQGLQFLFEYFSETQRNKGNFPGRFSGRQFSNSRSEMNVSTLELGDSALYLCASSVGAQETQYFGPGTRLLVL.

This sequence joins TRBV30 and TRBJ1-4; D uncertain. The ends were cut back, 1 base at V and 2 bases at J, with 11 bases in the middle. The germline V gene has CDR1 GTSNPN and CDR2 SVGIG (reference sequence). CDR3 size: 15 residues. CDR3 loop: CAWSGEGTTNEKLFF. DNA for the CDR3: TGTGCCTGGAGTGGTGAGGGAACCACTAATGAAAAACTGTTTTTT.

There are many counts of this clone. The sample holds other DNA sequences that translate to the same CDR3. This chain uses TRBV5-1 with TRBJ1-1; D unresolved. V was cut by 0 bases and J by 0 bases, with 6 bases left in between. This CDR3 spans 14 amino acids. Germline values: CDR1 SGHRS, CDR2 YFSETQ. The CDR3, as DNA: TGCGCCAGCAGCTTGGCCAGTATGAACACTGAAGCTTTCTTT. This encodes CASSLASMNTEAFF. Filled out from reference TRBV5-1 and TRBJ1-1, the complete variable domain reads KAGVTQTPRYLIKTRGQQVTLSCSPISGHRSVSWYQQTPGQGLQFLFEYFSETQRNKGNFPGRFSGRQFSNSRSEMNVSTLELGDSALYLCASSLASMNTEAFFGQGTRLTVV.

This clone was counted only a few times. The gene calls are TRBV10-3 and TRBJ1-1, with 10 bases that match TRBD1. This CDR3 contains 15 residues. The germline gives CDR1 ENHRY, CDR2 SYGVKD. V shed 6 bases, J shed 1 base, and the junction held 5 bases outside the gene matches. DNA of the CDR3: TGTGCCATCAGGCCCGGGGACAGGGGGAACACTGAAGCTTTCTTT. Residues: CAIRPGDRGNTEAFF.

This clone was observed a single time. The CDR3 protein is CAATSVTGELFF. CDR3 coding DNA: TGTGCCGCAACTAGCGTGACCGGGGAGCTGTTTTTT. The V and J genes are TRBV19 and TRBJ2-2; TRBD2 matches 7 bases. J was trimmed by 5 bases and V by 11 bases; bases with no gene match: 5. There are 12 residues in the CDR3. Germline V gene sequence: CDR1 LNHDA, CDR2 SQIVND (reference sequence).

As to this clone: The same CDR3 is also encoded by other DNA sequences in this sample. CDR3 in amino acids: CASSPGTSGGNEQFF. The CDR3 DNA reads TGCGCCAGCAGCCCAGGGACTAGCGGGGGCAATGAGCAGTTCTTC. The chain uses TRBV5-1 and TRBJ2-1; TRBD2 agrees at 14 bases. Germline V gene data show CDR1 as SGHRS and CDR2 as YFSETQ. The CDR3 is 15 residues long. V was clipped by 4 bases and J by 6 bases; unmatched bases: 3.

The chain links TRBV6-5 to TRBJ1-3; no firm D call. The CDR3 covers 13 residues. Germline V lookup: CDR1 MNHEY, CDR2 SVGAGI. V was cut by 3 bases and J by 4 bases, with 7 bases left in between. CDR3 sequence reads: CASSYGWGNTIYF. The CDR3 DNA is TGTGCCAGCAGTTATGGGTGGGGAAACACCATATATTTT.

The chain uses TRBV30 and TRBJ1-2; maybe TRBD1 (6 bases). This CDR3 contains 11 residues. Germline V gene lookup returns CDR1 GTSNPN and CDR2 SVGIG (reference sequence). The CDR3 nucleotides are TGTGCAGGGGGAAGAAACTATGGCTACACCTTC. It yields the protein CAGGRNYGYTF.

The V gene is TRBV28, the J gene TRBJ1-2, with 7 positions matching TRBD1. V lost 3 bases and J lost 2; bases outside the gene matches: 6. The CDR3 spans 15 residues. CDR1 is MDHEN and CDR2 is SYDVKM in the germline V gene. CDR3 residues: CASSLTGRGNYGYTF. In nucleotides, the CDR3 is TGTGCCAGCAGTTTGACAGGGAGGGGGAACTATGGCTACACCTTC.

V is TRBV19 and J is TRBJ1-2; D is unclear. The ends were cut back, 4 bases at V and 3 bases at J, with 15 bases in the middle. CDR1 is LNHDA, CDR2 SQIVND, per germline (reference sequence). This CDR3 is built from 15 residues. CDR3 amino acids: CASSRTAVGDYGYTF. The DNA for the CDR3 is TGTGCCAGTAGTAGGACGGCGGTGGGAGACTATGGCTACACCTTC.

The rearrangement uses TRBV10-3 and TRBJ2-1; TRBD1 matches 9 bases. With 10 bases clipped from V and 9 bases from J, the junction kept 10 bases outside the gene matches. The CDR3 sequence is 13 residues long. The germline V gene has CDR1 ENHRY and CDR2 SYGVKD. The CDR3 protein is CATRTGEDSEQFF. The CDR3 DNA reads TGTGCCACCCGGACAGGGGAGGATAGTGAGCAGTTCTTC.

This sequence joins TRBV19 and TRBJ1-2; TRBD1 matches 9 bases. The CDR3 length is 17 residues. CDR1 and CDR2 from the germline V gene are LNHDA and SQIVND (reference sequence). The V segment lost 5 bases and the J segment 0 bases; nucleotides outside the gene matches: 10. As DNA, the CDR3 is TGTGCCAGTAGTTACCGGGACAGGGACCAAGCTAACTATGGCTACACCTTC. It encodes CASSYRDRDQANYGYTF.

CDR3 in DNA: TGTGCCAGCAGCCCCTCGGGACAGGGGTTTGGAGAGCAGTACTTC. This encodes CASSPSGQGFGEQYF. This chain links TRBV7-3 with TRBJ2-7, with 10 bases that match TRBD1. J was trimmed by 7 bases and V by 5 bases; bases with no gene match: 11. This CDR3 is 15 amino acids long. Germline lookup yields CDR1 SGHTA and CDR2 FQGTGA.

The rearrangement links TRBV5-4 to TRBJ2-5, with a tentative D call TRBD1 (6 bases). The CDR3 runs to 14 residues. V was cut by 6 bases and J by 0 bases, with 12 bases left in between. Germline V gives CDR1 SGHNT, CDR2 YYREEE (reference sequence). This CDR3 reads CASNQDRNQETQYF. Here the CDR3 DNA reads TGTGCCAGCAACCAAGACAGGAACCAAGAGACCCAGTACTTC.

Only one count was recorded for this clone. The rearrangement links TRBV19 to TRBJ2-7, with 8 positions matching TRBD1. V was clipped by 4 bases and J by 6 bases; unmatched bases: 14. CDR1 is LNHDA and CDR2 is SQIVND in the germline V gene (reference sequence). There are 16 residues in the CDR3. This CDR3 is CASSSYATGTGSEQYF. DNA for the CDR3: TGTGCCAGTAGTAGCTACGCTACCGGGACAGGCTCCGAGCAGTACTTC.

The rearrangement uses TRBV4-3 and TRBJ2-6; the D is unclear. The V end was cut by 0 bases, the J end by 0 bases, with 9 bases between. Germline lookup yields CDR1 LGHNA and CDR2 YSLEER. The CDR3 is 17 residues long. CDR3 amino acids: CASSQDQLRSGANVLTF. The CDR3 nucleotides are TGCGCCAGCAGCCAAGATCAGCTCCGCTCTGGGGCCAACGTCCTGACTTTC.

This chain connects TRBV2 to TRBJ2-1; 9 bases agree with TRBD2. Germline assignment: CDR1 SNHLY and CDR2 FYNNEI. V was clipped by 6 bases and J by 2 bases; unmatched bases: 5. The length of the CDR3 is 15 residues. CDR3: CASSLGLATYNEQFF. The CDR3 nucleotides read TGTGCCAGCAGCCTGGGACTAGCTACCTACAATGAGCAGTTCTTC. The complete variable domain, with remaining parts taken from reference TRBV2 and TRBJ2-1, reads EPEVTQTPSHQVTQMGQEVILRCVPISNHLYFYWYRQILGQKVEFLVSFYNNEISEKSEIFDDQFSVERPDGSNFTLKIRSTKLEDSAMYFCASSLGLATYNEQFFGPGTRLTVL.

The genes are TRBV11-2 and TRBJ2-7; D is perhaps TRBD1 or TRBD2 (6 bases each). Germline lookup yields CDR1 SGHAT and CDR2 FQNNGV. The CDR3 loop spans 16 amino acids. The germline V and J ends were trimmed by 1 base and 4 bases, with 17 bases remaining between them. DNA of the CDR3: TGTGCCAGCAGCTTAGCGTCTGCGGGACAAGGTTACGAGCAGTACTTC. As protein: CASSLASAGQGYEQYF.